This T cell receptor (beta chain) is from a study of blood T cell repertoires in COVID-19. Study-level background: There were acute and convalescent COVID-19 samples, and they came from the United States, Italy and Spain. PBMCs, B-cell-depleted T cells, or T cells provided the cDNA or gDNA that made up the material.

Original processing methods: The authors estimated nucleated cell counts from reference gene primer amplification. Sequenced by immunoSEQ multiplex PCR; TCRdb stores in-frame clones only, minus some. The D gene and trimming were derived from the DNA, and the V and J assignments and clone size from that table. The table records around 280,000 clones, around 89% of them present only once. Adults between roughly 18 and 89 years of age took part from 24 US areas. The trim removed 3 bases at V and 10 bases at J, leaving 13 bases unmatched. Germline V gene data show CDR1 as LNHNV and CDR2 as YYDKDF (reference sequence). The CDR3 spans 16 residues.

The receptor's source is a woman younger than 30 with acute COVID-19. The sequencing input was PBMCs or T cells enriched from blood (not recorded which). The chain couples TRBV15 to TRBJ2-1; 9 bases fit TRBD1. In DNA, the CDR3 is TGTGCCACCAGCAGCCTAACCGGGACAGGGTTTAGGGAGCAGTTCTTC. It is translated as CATSSLTGTGFREQFF.